This T cell receptor (beta chain) was recorded in a study of response to subunit inactivated influenza vaccine. Trimming shortened V by 6 bases and J by 7 bases, and 11 bases separated the two germline ends. There are 11 residues in the CDR3. From germline, CDR1 is SQVTM and CDR2 ANQGSEA. Points on this clonotype: Its antigen remains unknown.

One entry per CDR3 protein, called by TCRdb with MiXCR from the RT-PCR reads. This sample has hundreds of thousands of distinct CDR3 sequences, with 16% found just once. Study-level results: The authors proposed limited new T cell recruitment per seasonal influenza vaccination.

Material: CD4+ T cells sorted from PBMCs, obtained less than 25 months after vaccination. The clonotype was recovered from a man between 50 and 69 years old who received an inactivated influenza vaccine. J is TRBJ2-3 and V is TRBV29-1; D perhaps matches TRBD2 (5 bases). CDR3 nucleotide sequence: TGCAGCGTGGGAGTGTTCAATACGCAGTATTTT. Protein sequence: CSVGVFNTQYF.